Listed below are T cell receptor beta chains from one sample, sequenced in a study of a mutant IDH1 vaccine in newly diagnosed glioma. The protocol was immunoSEQ multiplex PCR, while the TCRdb copy is restricted to in-frame clones and leaves out a portion. This table holds some 58,000 clones, about four fifths found once. Their antigens are not known. The source material was PBMCs, sampled from a glioma patient whose treatment included an IDH1 peptide vaccine. The receptors derive from a man aged 35 to 55 with glioma. Each CDR3 is given with its conserved first and last residue. Fields, in order: D gene, CDR3 length, J gene, V gene, clone size, CDR3 protein, CDR3 DNA. D genes are given only for firm matches. The size of a clone is reported for some rows only, either as once, few or many, or as a class for expanded clones.

D gene: NA; CDR3 length: 11; J gene: TRBJ1-1; V gene: TRBV19; clone size: NA; CDR3 protein: CASLYLSEAFF; CDR3 DNA: TGTGCCAGTTTATATTTGTCTGAAGCTTTCTTT
D gene: NA; CDR3 length: 12; J gene: TRBJ2-3; V gene: TRBV9; clone size: NA; CDR3 protein: CASSGPPDTQYF; CDR3 DNA: TGTGCCAGCAGCGGACCTCCAGATACGCAGTATTTT
D gene: NA; CDR3 length: 15; J gene: TRBJ1-5; V gene: TRBV10-3; clone size: NA; CDR3 protein: CAISEDPGEGQPQHF; CDR3 DNA: TGTGCCATCAGTGAGGACCCAGGGGAGGGTCAGCCCCAGCATTTT
D gene: TRBD1; CDR3 length: 16; J gene: TRBJ2-3; V gene: TRBV4-1; clone size: NA; CDR3 protein: CASSRTQGVSTDTQYF; CDR3 DNA: TGCGCCAGCAGCCGAACCCAGGGGGTTAGCACAGATACGCAGTATTTT
D gene: NA; CDR3 length: 13; J gene: TRBJ1-2; V gene: TRBV28; clone size: NA; CDR3 protein: CASRGWRPFGYTF; CDR3 DNA: TGTGCCAGCAGGGGGTGGAGGCCTTTTGGCTACACCTTC
D gene: TRBD1; CDR3 length: 13; J gene: TRBJ1-1; V gene: TRBV7-2; clone size: once; CDR3 protein: CASSFTGAGEAFF; CDR3 DNA: TGTGCCAGCAGCTTTACAGGGGCCGGTGAAGCTTTCTTT
D gene: NA; CDR3 length: 13; J gene: TRBJ2-7; V gene: TRBV7-2; clone size: NA; CDR3 protein: CASSFWGLYEQYF; CDR3 DNA: TGTGCCAGCAGCTTTTGGGGCCTCTACGAGCAGTACTTC
D gene: NA; CDR3 length: 14; J gene: TRBJ1-5; V gene: TRBV7-9; clone size: NA; CDR3 protein: CASSSSGSNQPQHF; CDR3 DNA: TGTGCCAGCAGCTCATCGGGGAGCAATCAGCCCCAGCATTTT
D gene: NA; CDR3 length: 14; J gene: TRBJ1-1; V gene: TRBV2; clone size: NA; CDR3 protein: CASRWWTSNTEAFF; CDR3 DNA: TGTGCCAGCAGGTGGTGGACTTCGAACACTGAAGCTTTCTTT
D gene: NA; CDR3 length: 12; J gene: TRBJ2-3; V gene: TRBV5-8; clone size: NA; CDR3 protein: CASSPYTDTQYF; CDR3 DNA: TGTGCCAGCAGCCCGTACACAGATACGCAGTATTTT
D gene: NA; CDR3 length: 12; J gene: TRBJ2-7; V gene: TRBV29-1; clone size: NA; CDR3 protein: CSVAFGFHEQYF; CDR3 DNA: TGCAGCGTTGCGTTTGGGTTCCACGAGCAGTACTTC
D gene: NA; CDR3 length: 13; J gene: TRBJ2-3; V gene: TRBV28; clone size: NA; CDR3 protein: CASSLPGSDTQYF; CDR3 DNA: TGTGCCAGCAGTTTACCCGGCTCAGATACGCAGTATTTT
D gene: NA; CDR3 length: 16; J gene: TRBJ2-3; V gene: TRBV30; clone size: NA; CDR3 protein: CAWSVPLRQFTDTQYF; CDR3 DNA: TGTGCCTGGAGTGTACCCCTCCGACAGTTCACAGATACGCAGTATTTT
D gene: TRBD2; CDR3 length: 17; J gene: TRBJ2-5; V gene: TRBV7-6; clone size: NA; CDR3 protein: CASSPASGGTYQETQYF; CDR3 DNA: TGTGCCAGCAGCCCCGCTAGCGGGGGGACGTACCAAGAGACCCAGTACTTC
D gene: NA; CDR3 length: 15; J gene: TRBJ2-2; V gene: TRBV11-2; clone size: NA; CDR3 protein: CASSFGGWNTGELFF; CDR3 DNA: TGTGCCAGCAGCTTTGGAGGGTGGAACACCGGGGAGCTGTTTTTT
D gene: NA; CDR3 length: 14; J gene: TRBJ1-3; V gene: TRBV21-1; clone size: NA; CDR3 protein: CAIPREGIGNTIYF; CDR3 DNA: TGTGCCATCCCCCGGGAAGGGATAGGAAACACCATATATTTT
D gene: NA; CDR3 length: 15; J gene: TRBJ2-5; V gene: TRBV6-1; clone size: NA; CDR3 protein: CASSSPGIFQETQYF; CDR3 DNA: TGTGCCAGCAGTTCCCCAGGGATTTTCCAAGAGACCCAGTACTTC
D gene: TRBD1; CDR3 length: 16; J gene: TRBJ1-2; V gene: TRBV6-5; clone size: NA; CDR3 protein: CASSYTPPHRGNGYTF; CDR3 DNA: TGTGCCAGCAGTTACACCCCCCCGCACAGGGGTAATGGCTACACCTTC
D gene: NA; CDR3 length: 15; J gene: TRBJ1-1; V gene: TRBV28; clone size: NA; CDR3 protein: CASSLYPEMNTEAFF; CDR3 DNA: TGTGCCAGCAGTTTATATCCAGAAATGAACACTGAAGCTTTCTTT
D gene: NA; CDR3 length: 15; J gene: TRBJ1-1; V gene: TRBV6-1; clone size: NA; CDR3 protein: CASSELVGSRTEAFF; CDR3 DNA: TGTGCCAGCAGTGAATTAGTAGGGTCGAGAACTGAAGCTTTCTTT
D gene: NA; CDR3 length: 19; J gene: TRBJ1-5; V gene: TRBV4-2; clone size: NA; CDR3 protein: CASSHPPADSSNSNQPQHF; CDR3 DNA: TGTGCCAGCAGCCACCCTCCGGCCGACAGCTCTAATAGCAATCAGCCCCAGCATTTT
D gene: NA; CDR3 length: 14; J gene: TRBJ1-2; V gene: TRBV29-1; clone size: few; CDR3 protein: CSVEGEQGHHGYTF; CDR3 DNA: TGCAGCGTTGAGGGGGAACAGGGCCACCATGGCTACACCTTC